Listed below are T cell receptor beta chains from one sample, sequenced in a study of blood T cell repertoires in COVID-19. The method was immunoSEQ multiplex PCR; TCRdb's version includes in-frame clones alone and lacks a portion of them. Among over 200,000 clones listed, approximately 90% were seen once. Sequencing used peripheral blood. The receptors here all came from a middle-aged man with COVID-19, enrolled during active disease. CDR3s include the opening cysteine and the closing phenylalanine or tryptophan. The order of the fields is clone size, J gene, D gene, V gene, CDR3 DNA, CDR3 protein. The D gene is left open where the match is weak. Not every row has a clone size; where given, it reads once, few, many or a size class.

size: .; J: TRBJ2-7; D: .; V: TRBV3-1/TRBV3-2; DNA: TGTGCCAGCAGCCAAGGCCCGGGGTCCTACGAGCAGTACTTC; CDR3: CASSQGPGSYEQYF
size: once; J: TRBJ1-4; D: .; V: TRBV4-1; DNA: TGCGCCAGCAGCCAGGACACGGCGGCTAATGAAAAACTGTTTTTT; CDR3: CASSQDTAANEKLFF
size: .; J: TRBJ1-2; D: TRBD1; V: TRBV14; DNA: TGTGCCAGCAGCTTAGAGGAACCGGGACAGGAGAACTATGGCTACACCTTC; CDR3: CASSLEEPGQENYGYTF
size: few; J: TRBJ1-3; D: .; V: TRBV10-3; DNA: TGTGCCATCAGTGTCGGACAGGGAAACACCATATATTTT; CDR3: CAISVGQGNTIYF
size: once; J: TRBJ1-1; D: TRBD1; V: TRBV18; DNA: TGTGCCAGCTCACTAAATCCGGGACAGGGGTATACTGAAGCTTTCTTT; CDR3: CASSLNPGQGYTEAFF
size: .; J: TRBJ2-1; D: TRBD1; V: TRBV6-5; DNA: TGTGCCAGCAGTAACCCGGGACAGGGTAGCCATGAGCAGTTCTTC; CDR3: CASSNPGQGSHEQFF
size: .; J: TRBJ2-1; D: TRBD2; V: TRBV3-1/TRBV3-2; DNA: TGTGCCAGCAGCTACCGGACTAGCGGGAGAGACAATGAGCAGTTCTTC; CDR3: CASSYRTSGRDNEQFF
size: few; J: TRBJ2-2; D: .; V: TRBV3-1/TRBV3-2; DNA: TGTGCCAGCAGCCACCTGGGGCAGGCCCACGGGGAGCTGTTTTTT; CDR3: CASSHLGQAHGELFF
size: once; J: TRBJ1-5; D: .; V: TRBV5-3; DNA: TGTGCCAGAAGCAAGGCCCGGGATCTCTTAAGGTGGAGCAATCAGCCCCAGCATTTT; CDR3: CARSKARDLLRWSNQPQHF
size: .; J: TRBJ2-1; D: TRBD2; V: TRBV5-1; DNA: TGCGCCAGCAGCTCACCGGGACTAGCGGGTCTCAATGAGCAGTTCTTC; CDR3: CASSSPGLAGLNEQFF
size: .; J: TRBJ2-5; D: .; V: TRBV5-1; DNA: TGCGCCAGCAGCTTGGCCACAGGGACCCAAGAGACCCAGTACTTC; CDR3: CASSLATGTQETQYF
size: .; J: TRBJ1-5; D: TRBD1; V: TRBV6-2/TRBV6-3; DNA: TGTGCCAGCAGTTATGTAGGTACAGGGGCTAATTGGAATCAGCCCCAGCATTTT; CDR3: CASSYVGTGANWNQPQHF
size: .; J: TRBJ1-2; D: .; V: TRBV25-1; DNA: TGTGCCAGCAGTGAAGGACTTTGGGGCTACACCTTC; CDR3: CASSEGLWGYTF
size: .; J: TRBJ1-5; D: TRBD1; V: TRBV7-3; DNA: TGTGCCAGCAGCTACAAGACAGGGGGCGGTCAGCCCCAGCATTTT; CDR3: CASSYKTGGGQPQHF
size: .; J: TRBJ1-5; D: .; V: TRBV15; DNA: TGTGCCACCAGCAGCAGACAGGTCGGCAATCAGCCCCAGCATTTT; CDR3: CATSSRQVGNQPQHF
size: .; J: TRBJ1-1; D: TRBD1; V: TRBV28; DNA: TGTGCCAGCAGTTTTCAGGCCCAGGGGGCGCGGGCTTTCTTT; CDR3: CASSFQAQGARAFF
size: .; J: TRBJ2-3; D: TRBD2; V: TRBV24-1; DNA: TGTGCCACCAGTGATCCACTAGCGGGAGAGGGAGATACGCAGTATTTT; CDR3: CATSDPLAGEGDTQYF
size: .; J: TRBJ2-1; D: TRBD2; V: TRBV5-4; DNA: TGTGCCAGCAGCTTGGTGGGGGGGGGTTACAATGAGCAGTTCTTC; CDR3: CASSLVGGGYNEQFF
size: once; J: TRBJ2-7; D: TRBD2; V: TRBV12-3/TRBV12-4; DNA: TGTGCCAGCAGTTTCGGCGGGAGCTACGAGCAGTACTTC; CDR3: CASSFGGSYEQYF
size: .; J: TRBJ2-4; D: .; V: TRBV12-3/TRBV12-4; DNA: TGTGCCAGCACACAAGGCAGGGAAAACATTCAGTACTTC; CDR3: CASTQGRENIQYF
size: .; J: TRBJ1-6; D: TRBD1; V: TRBV6-4; DNA: TGTGCCAGCAGTGCATCCGGGACAGGGAATTCACCCCTCCACTTT; CDR3: CASSASGTGNSPLHF
size: .; J: TRBJ2-7; D: TRBD2; V: TRBV3-1/TRBV3-2; DNA: TGTGCCAGCAGCCAAGACGGAGCGGGAGACTACGAGCAGTACTTC; CDR3: CASSQDGAGDYEQYF
size: .; J: TRBJ2-5; D: .; V: TRBV5-1; DNA: TGCGCCAGCAGCTTGGCCCCAGGGGCGCCTTCCTACGTGGAGACCCAGTACTTC; CDR3: CASSLAPGAPSYVETQYF
size: few; J: TRBJ1-4; D: .; V: TRBV6-5; DNA: TGTGCCAGCAGTTTCGATGAAAAACTGTTTTTT; CDR3: CASSFDEKLFF
size: once; J: TRBJ2-7; D: .; V: TRBV7-8; DNA: TGTGCCAGCAGCTACCGAGGGCAGCCTTACGAGCAGTACTTC; CDR3: CASSYRGQPYEQYF
size: .; J: TRBJ2-7; D: TRBD2; V: TRBV6-1; DNA: TGTGCCAGCAGTGAGACTAGCGGGAGCGTCTACGAGCAGTACTTC; CDR3: CASSETSGSVYEQYF
size: .; J: TRBJ1-6; D: .; V: TRBV5-1; DNA: TGCGCCAGCAGCTTGGCCCCGGGGAGAGTGGATTCACCCCTCCACTTT; CDR3: CASSLAPGRVDSPLHF
size: .; J: TRBJ2-7; D: .; V: TRBV12-3/TRBV12-4; DNA: TGTGCCAGCAGTTTTTTCGGGGACAACGAGCAGTACTTC; CDR3: CASSFFGDNEQYF
size: once; J: TRBJ2-7; D: .; V: TRBV7-8; DNA: TGTGCCAGCAGCTTAGATGCCCAGGGTCCCCCCCTCTACGAGCAGTACTTC; CDR3: CASSLDAQGPPLYEQYF
size: .; J: TRBJ2-3; D: TRBD2; V: TRBV5-4; DNA: TGTGCCAGCAGCATTGGGACTAGCGGGGGGGCCAAGGATACGCAGTATTTT; CDR3: CASSIGTSGGAKDTQYF
size: .; J: TRBJ2-1; D: TRBD2; V: TRBV7-6; DNA: TGTGCCAGCAGCGGAACTGTAGGGACTAGCGGGGGCAGTCGGTACAATGAGCAGTTCTTC; CDR3: CASSGTVGTSGGSRYNEQFF
size: .; J: TRBJ2-7; D: .; V: TRBV10-1; DNA: TGCGCCAGCAGTGAAGAGGCCACCGCCTACGAGCAGTACTTC; CDR3: CASSEEATAYEQYF
size: .; J: TRBJ2-7; D: .; V: TRBV6-5; DNA: TGTGCCAGCAGTTACTCGCTTCAGAACGAGCAGTACTTC; CDR3: CASSYSLQNEQYF
size: once; J: TRBJ2-5; D: TRBD1; V: TRBV11-2; DNA: TGTGCCAGCAGCTTCGTCAGAGCCCACCGGGACAGCCAGTACTTC; CDR3: CASSFVRAHRDSQYF
size: .; J: TRBJ2-7; D: TRBD2; V: TRBV27; DNA: TGTGCCAGCAGTTTTAAAGGACTAGCGGGAGAAACCCTCCCGGGCGAGCAGTACTTC; CDR3: CASSFKGLAGETLPGEQYF
size: .; J: TRBJ1-2; D: .; V: TRBV30; DNA: TGTGCCTGGAGTGTACGAACAGTTGGTGGCTACACCTTC; CDR3: CAWSVRTVGGYTF
size: .; J: TRBJ2-2; D: .; V: TRBV27; DNA: TGTGCCAGCAGTCCTATTGTCGTCCGGGAGCTGTTTTTT; CDR3: CASSPIVVRELFF
size: .; J: TRBJ2-5; D: .; V: TRBV7-9; DNA: TGTGCCAGCAGCGCCCGGGGGACAGAAGAGACCCAGTACTTC; CDR3: CASSARGTEETQYF
size: .; J: TRBJ1-1; D: TRBD1; V: TRBV30; DNA: TGTGCCTGGAGGAGGGGGCAATTGAGCACTGAAGCTTTCTTT; CDR3: CAWRRGQLSTEAFF
size: once; J: TRBJ2-7; D: .; V: TRBV9; DNA: TGTGCCAGCAGTTTGGACAGTTACTACGAGCAGTACTTC; CDR3: CASSLDSYYEQYF
size: .; J: TRBJ2-2; D: TRBD1; V: TRBV18; DNA: TGTGCCAGCTCACTCGGGACAGCGAACACCGGGGAGCTGTTTTTT; CDR3: CASSLGTANTGELFF
size: .; J: TRBJ2-1; D: .; V: TRBV24-1; DNA: TGTGCCACCATGGGTTCGGGAAACAATGAGCAGTTCTTC; CDR3: CATMGSGNNEQFF
size: .; J: TRBJ1-2; D: .; V: TRBV19; DNA: TGTGCCAGTAACAGTATCGCCACGACAGACAGCTATGGCTACACCTTC; CDR3: CASNSIATTDSYGYTF
size: .; J: TRBJ2-2; D: .; V: TRBV4-1; DNA: TGCGCCAGCAGCCAAGCCCAGGGGGGCGGGGAGCTGTTTTTT; CDR3: CASSQAQGGGELFF
size: .; J: TRBJ1-4; D: .; V: TRBV24-1; DNA: TGTGCCACCAGTGATGGGGGCGAAGAAAAACTGTTTTTT; CDR3: CATSDGGEEKLFF
size: .; J: TRBJ1-1; D: TRBD1; V: TRBV29-1; DNA: TGCAGCGTTCGGGAGGGGGCCAACACTGAAGCTTTCTTT; CDR3: CSVREGANTEAFF
size: .; J: TRBJ2-3; D: .; V: TRBV11-1; DNA: TGTGCCAGCAGCCTGTATTCGCAGGCCCATGCGCAGTATTTT; CDR3: CASSLYSQAHAQYF
size: .; J: TRBJ2-1; D: TRBD1; V: TRBV7-9; DNA: TGTGCCAGCAGCTTAGGACAGACAGGGGTCGGCTACAATGAGCAGTTCTTC; CDR3: CASSLGQTGVGYNEQFF
size: .; J: TRBJ1-2; D: .; V: TRBV2; DNA: TGTGCCAGCAGTGGGCTTTGGATGGGGGGGTCAACTAACTATGGCTACACCTTC; CDR3: CASSGLWMGGSTNYGYTF
size: .; J: TRBJ1-2; D: .; V: TRBV6-2/TRBV6-3; DNA: TGTGCCAGCAGTTACTCGGGGCACTTCTATGGCTACACCTTC; CDR3: CASSYSGHFYGYTF
size: .; J: TRBJ2-3; D: TRBD2; V: TRBV9; DNA: TGTGCCAGCAGCGCCCCCTTAGATGTGAGACTAGCGGGGCATAGCACAGATACGCAGTATTTT; CDR3: CASSAPLDVRLAGHSTDTQYF
size: once; J: TRBJ1-2; D: .; V: TRBV7-2; DNA: TGTGCCAGCAGCTTATCCCCAGGAACCAACCTCTATGGCTACACCTTC; CDR3: CASSLSPGTNLYGYTF
size: .; J: TRBJ1-1; D: TRBD1; V: TRBV19; DNA: TGTGCCGCCAGTATATCGGGACAGGGAACTGAAGCTTTCTTT; CDR3: CAASISGQGTEAFF
size: .; J: TRBJ1-2; D: TRBD1; V: TRBV2; DNA: TGTGCCAGCAATTCCGGGACAGTCCGCTATGGCTACACCTTC; CDR3: CASNSGTVRYGYTF
size: many; J: TRBJ2-7; D: TRBD2; V: TRBV15; DNA: TGTGCCACCAGCAGAGCACGACTAGCCAACCCCTACGAGCAGTACTTC; CDR3: CATSRARLANPYEQYF
size: .; J: TRBJ2-5; D: TRBD1; V: TRBV3-1/TRBV3-2; DNA: TGTGCCAGCAGCCCCGGGACAGCCGTCCGGGAGACCCAGTACTTC; CDR3: CASSPGTAVRETQYF
size: .; J: TRBJ2-1; D: TRBD2; V: TRBV5-4; DNA: TGTGCCAGCAGCTCCCGAGGGCGGTTGACTAGCGGGACTTCGAATGAGCAGTTCTTC; CDR3: CASSSRGRLTSGTSNEQFF
size: .; J: TRBJ1-2; D: TRBD1; V: TRBV15; DNA: TGTGCCACCAGCAGAGGAGGGGGACAGGGGGCTGGCTACACCTTC; CDR3: CATSRGGGQGAGYTF
size: .; J: TRBJ2-2; D: .; V: TRBV7-9; DNA: TGTGCCAGCGGCCTGACTTGGGAGCTGTTTTTT; CDR3: CASGLTWELFF
size: few; J: TRBJ2-7; D: TRBD2; V: TRBV14; DNA: TGTGCCAGCAGCCAAGATCTCCCATCTAGCGGGGGTGAGCAGTACTTC; CDR3: CASSQDLPSSGGEQYF